The source of this T cell receptor (beta chain) is a study of blood T cell repertoires in COVID-19. There are 13 residues in the CDR3. Per the germline V gene, CDR1 is MNHEY and CDR2 is SVGEGT. Losses at the gene ends were 5 bases for V and 5 bases for J; bases not matched to a gene: 2. In the authors' workflow: Nucleated cell number was recorded as an estimate derived from reference gene primer amplification. The data were produced by immunoSEQ multiplex PCR, yet TCRdb's version contains in-frame clones alone and is incomplete. That table supplies the V and J calls and clone size; D and trimming were determined from the DNA. This sample has 130,000 to 150,000 clones, with roughly 88% found just once. Participant age was roughly 18 to 100 years, and participants resided in 24 US areas. Clinical history reported by participants formed the basis on which cohorts were assigned.

V is TRBV6-2 or TRBV6-3 and J is TRBJ2-5; TRBD1 matches at 10 bases. The sequencing input was PBMCs or T cells enriched from blood (not recorded which). The clonotype originates from a woman in her 30s with acute COVID-19. The DNA for the CDR3 is TGTGCCAGCAGTGACAGGGGGCGGGAGACCCAGTACTTC. Residues: CASSDRGRETQYF.